Below are 19 T cell receptor beta chains sequenced from a single sample in a study of human T cells and chemical hapten exposure. Sample time point: pre-sensitization, week 0. This sample's treatment: therapeutic diphenylcyclopropenone sensitization with weekly scalp DPC. MiXCR was run by TCRdb on the RACE reads, yielding one entry per CDR3 protein. In the table there are approximately 180,000 distinct CDR3 sequences, nearly 30% of which are singletons. Sequencing was performed on whole blood, taken in connection with sensitization to the hapten diphenylcyclopropenone (DPC). Every receptor here comes from a woman in her twenties or thirties with alopecia areata. Some clones in this sample may be carry-over from other donors' samples.

The V and J genes are TRBV2 and TRBJ2-7, with D uncertain. CDR3 length equals 12 residues. In germline, CDR1 is SNHLY, CDR2 FYNNEI. V lost 10 bases and J lost 0, with 10 bases in between. The CDR3 region has the DNA TGTGCCACGGCTGACTTCTCCTACGAGCAGTACTTC. Translation gives CATADFSYEQYF.

V usage is TRBV3-1 and J usage is TRBJ1-1, with a weak D call TRBD1 (6 bases). Between the trimmed V and J ends, which lost 4 bases and 1 base, there was a span of 13 bases. Germline loops: CDR1 LGHDT, CDR2 YNNKEL (reference sequence). This CDR3 region has 15 residues. The CDR3 loop is CASSPGGTPNTEAFF. CDR3 nucleotides: TGTGCCAGCAGCCCGGGTGGGACACCGAACACTGAAGCTTTCTTT.

This clonotype was seen only a few times. The rearrangement links TRBV6-2 or TRBV6-3 to TRBJ1-1, with no clear D. The CDR3 has 13 residues. V was pared by 5 bases and J by 8 bases, with 15 bases between. Germline V CDR1 and CDR2: MNHEY, SVGEGT. Here the CDR3 reads CASSQRVTSEAFF. In DNA form, the CDR3 reads TGTGCCAGCAGTCAGAGAGTGACCTCGGAAGCTTTCTTT.

This rearrangement joins TRBV18 to TRBJ2-1, with D perhaps matching TRBD2 (6 bases). Trimming took 0 bases from V and 2 from J, leaving 8 bases between them. CDR1 is KGHSH and CDR2 is LQKENI in the germline V gene. The CDR3 spans 15 residues. CDR3 sequence: CASSPPGGAYNEQFF. CDR3 sequence (DNA): TGTGCCAGCTCACCACCGGGCGGGGCCTACAATGAGCAGTTCTTC. The full variable domain, rest sourced from reference TRBV18 and TRBJ2-1, is NAGVMQNPRHLVRRRGQEARLRCSPMKGHSHVYWYRQLPEEGLKFMVYLQKENIIDESGMPKERFSAEFPKEGPSILRIQQVVRGDSAAYFCASSPPGGAYNEQFFGPGTRLTVL.

This clonotype has just a few counts. The rearrangement links TRBV29-1 to TRBJ2-3; D possibly uses TRBD1 or TRBD2 (5 bases each). CDR3 length: 11 amino acids. Trimming took 7 bases from V and 2 from J, leaving 7 bases between them. CDR1 SQVTM and CDR2 ANQGSEA come from the germline V gene. CDR3 sequence reads: CSGGSTDTQYF. The DNA of the CDR3 is TGCAGCGGGGGGTCCACAGATACGCAGTATTTT.

The V and J genes are TRBV19 and TRBJ2-7; D is unclear. The V end lost 5 bases, the J end lost 6 bases, and 20 bases lay between the germline ends. Germline-derived CDR1 and CDR2 are LNHDA and SQIVND (reference sequence). The CDR3 extends over 15 amino acids. For the CDR3, the DNA is TGTGCCAGTAGTCCGTCCGGCATATCGTCTGGCGAGCAGTACTTC. Its protein is CASSPSGISSGEQYF.

This sequence joins TRBV3-1 and TRBJ2-3; D remains ambiguous. Trimming took 3 bases from V and 2 from J, leaving 12 bases between them. From germline, CDR1 is LGHDT and CDR2 YNNKEL (reference sequence). The CDR3 has 15 amino acids. The CDR3 DNA reads as TGTGCCAGCAGCCAGACAACGACCTCCACAGATACGCAGTATTTT. This translates into CASSQTTTSTDTQYF.

On this clonotype itself: A much bigger clone sits one base away, suggesting this may be a read error. This sequence joins TRBV11-2 and TRBJ2-1, with D unclear. The CDR3 runs to 15 residues. CDR1 and CDR2 from the germline V gene are SGHAT and FQNNGV. With 8 bases removed from V and 0 bases from J, the gap between germline ends came to 14 bases. This chain's CDR3 is CASGPMLSSYNEQFF. For the CDR3, the DNA is TGTGCCAGCGGGCCGATGCTGAGCTCCTACAATGAGCAGTTCTTC.

This clonotype was counted a few times. The rearrangement joins TRBV7-3 to TRBJ1-6; the D is unclear. The length of the CDR3 is 13 residues. V lost 0 bases and J lost 8, with 5 bases in between. Germline assignment: CDR1 SGHTA and CDR2 FQGTGA. Written as DNA, the CDR3 is TGTGCCAGCAGCTTAACTCCGGATTCACCCCTCCACTTT. Its translation is CASSLTPDSPLHF. Together with reference TRBV7-3 and TRBJ1-6, the CDR3 gives the full variable domain: GAGVSQTPSNKVTEKGKYVELRCDPISGHTALYWYRQSLGQGPEFLIYFQGTGAADDSGLPNDRFFAVRPEGSVSTLKIQRTERGDSAVYLCASSLTPDSPLHFGNGTRLTVT.

This clonotype was found many times. The chain is built from TRBV29-1 and TRBJ1-1; D gene uncertain. This CDR3 region has 11 residues. Looked up from germline, CDR1 is SQVTM and CDR2 is ANQGSEA. The germline V and J ends were trimmed by 2 bases and 8 bases, with 9 bases remaining between them. As DNA, the CDR3 is TGCAGCGTTGAACGTAACAGAGAAGCTTTCTTT. It is translated as CSVERNREAFF.

In DNA, the CDR3 is TGCAGTGCTAGCTTCGGACAGACTAGCACAGATACGCAGTATTTT. It specifies CSASFGQTSTDTQYF. J is TRBJ2-3 and V is TRBV20-1; D may be TRBD1 (6 bases). This CDR3 is built from 15 residues. Germline V gene lookup returns CDR1 DFQATT and CDR2 SNEGSKA (reference sequence). V was trimmed by 3 bases and J by 0 bases, leaving 13 bases between them.

The V and J genes are TRBV2 and TRBJ1-1; D call uncertain. The ends were cut back, 6 bases at V and 3 bases at J, with 5 bases in the middle. The length of the CDR3 is 11 residues. Per the germline V gene, CDR1 is SNHLY and CDR2 is FYNNEI. The CDR3, as DNA: TGTGCCAGCAGCCCCTACACTGAAGCTTTCTTT. Translated, it gives CASSPYTEAFF.

The chain combines TRBV12-3 or TRBV12-4 with TRBJ2-1, with D perhaps being TRBD1 or TRBD2 (6 bases each). The CDR3 contains 13 residues. The V end was cut by 3 bases, the J end by 8 bases, with 11 bases between. The CDR3 sequence is CASSFGGRDEQFF. CDR3 in DNA: TGTGCCAGCAGTTTTGGGGGGCGGGATGAGCAGTTCTTC.

This chain links TRBV28 with TRBJ2-7; D is unclear. The CDR3 length is 12 residues. From germline, CDR1 is MDHEN and CDR2 SYDVKM. V was pared by 7 bases and J by 1 base, with 8 bases between. The CDR3 sequence is CASKGQSYEQYF. The CDR3 DNA is TGTGCCAGCAAGGGCCAATCCTACGAGCAGTACTTC.

This clonotype appeared a few times. V usage is TRBV6-1 and J usage is TRBJ1-5; D is undetermined. V was pared by 8 bases and J by 0 bases, with 14 bases between. CDR1 MNHNS and CDR2 SASEGT come from the germline V gene. The length of the CDR3 is 15 residues. The CDR3 bases are TGTGCCAGCGGACTGCTACCGAATAGCAATCAGCCCCAGCATTTT. This translates into CASGLLPNSNQPQHF.

V is TRBV6-5 and J is TRBJ1-1; D is undetermined. V was shortened by 0 bases and J by 6 bases, with 11 bases between the two germline ends. CDR3 length equals 14 residues. From germline, CDR1 is MNHEY and CDR2 SVGAGI. The CDR3 DNA sequence: TGTGCCAGCAGTTACTCTCGGGATTTACCTGAAGCTTTCTTT. Its translation: CASSYSRDLPEAFF.

This clonotype was seen a handful of times. The chain combines TRBV11-1 with TRBJ2-7, with 7 bases fitting TRBD1. Germline V gene data show CDR1 as SGHAT and CDR2 as FQDESV (reference sequence). The ends lost 3 bases at V and 3 bases at J; junction bases unmatched: 8. This CDR3 is 15 amino acids long. The CDR3 loop is CASSLRTTGNYEQYF. The DNA of the CDR3 is TGTGCCAGCAGCTTGCGAACGACAGGGAACTACGAGCAGTACTTC. Complete variable domain (other parts from reference TRBV11-1 and TRBJ2-7): EAEVAQSPRYKITEKSQAVAFWCDPISGHATLYWYRQILGQGPELLVQFQDESVVDDSQLPKDRFSAERLKGVDSTLKIQPAELGDSAMYLCASSLRTTGNYEQYFGPGTRLTVT.

V and J are TRBV12-3 or TRBV12-4 and TRBJ2-1; the match to TRBD2 covers 9 bases. The CDR3 runs 14 residues. Trimming removed 10 bases from V and 9 bases from J; junction bases left unmatched: 13. CDR3 nucleotide sequence: TGTGCCACGAAGCACGCGGGGGGGCAGGGTGAGCAGTTCTTC. This encodes CATKHAGGQGEQFF.

The rearrangement uses TRBV29-1 and TRBJ2-1; D tentatively reads TRBD1 or TRBD2 (5 bases each). The CDR3 is made up of 12 amino acids. Per germline, CDR1 SQVTM and CDR2 ANQGSEA. Between the trimmed V and J ends, which lost 7 bases and 4 bases, there was a span of 11 bases. CDR3 sequence: CSAGTGYNEQFF. CDR3 DNA sequence: TGCAGCGCTGGGACCGGTTACAATGAGCAGTTCTTC.